This TCR beta chain was captured in a study of T cell repertoires in cytomegalovirus infection. The wider study: In the study, CMV epitopes included recently identified HLA-C-restricted and well-studied HLA-B-restricted ones. Public TCR beta signatures indicated both CMV infection and matching HLA type.

About this clonotype: Its antigen remains unknown.

Study-wide results and caveats: The study found HLA-C-restricted CMV-specific TCR beta clonotypes dominating the ex vivo response.

Via MiXCR, TCRdb re-called the reads, giving one row per CDR3 protein. This table has approximately 50,000 distinct CDR3 sequences, around 20% appearing once. The CDR3 is 13 amino acids. Trimming shortened V by 4 bases and J by 5 bases, and 12 bases separated the two germline ends. Per the germline V gene, CDR1 is MNHNS and CDR2 is SASEGT. The sample here was CD8+ T cells from cultured PBMCs, taken from culture after CMV antigen stimulation. The J gene is TRBJ2-7, the V gene TRBV6-1; the D gene is possibly TRBD2 (7 bases). This sequence originates from a human donor in good health (CMV status not recorded). Some clones in this sample may be carry-over from other donors' samples. The CDR3 sequence: CASSGGGRNEQYF. For the CDR3, the DNA is TGTGCCAGCAGTGGGGGGGGCCGCAACGAGCAGTACTTC.